This T cell receptor beta chain stems from a study of blood T cell repertoires in COVID-19. For the study at large: T cells, B-cell-depleted T cells, or PBMCs supplied cDNA or gDNA.

The assay was immunoSEQ multiplex PCR, and TCRdb's table has in-frame clones only and misses some. The sample has hundreds of thousands of clones; 90% to 95% are singletons. For this clone: The identical CDR3 is also encoded by other nucleotide sequences in the sample.

The material sequenced was peripheral blood. The sequence was collected from a woman aged 18-29 years who had recovered from COVID-19.

The CDR3 DNA is TGTGCCAGCAGCGACAGTAGCAATCAGCCCCAGCATTTT. Translated: CASSDSSNQPQHF. J is TRBJ1-5 and V is TRBV2; weak D call: TRBD1 (5 bases). Germline V CDR1 and CDR2: SNHLY, FYNNEI. Deletions cut 6 bases from V and 0 bases from J, with 6 bases between. The CDR3 is 13 amino acids.